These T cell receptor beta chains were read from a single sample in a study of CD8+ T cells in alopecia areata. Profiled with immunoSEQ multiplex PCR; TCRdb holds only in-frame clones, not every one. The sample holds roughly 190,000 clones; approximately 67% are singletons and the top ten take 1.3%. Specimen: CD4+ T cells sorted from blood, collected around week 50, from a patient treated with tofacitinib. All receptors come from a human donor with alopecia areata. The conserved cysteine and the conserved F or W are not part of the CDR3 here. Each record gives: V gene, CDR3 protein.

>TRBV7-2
ASSLARGNEQF
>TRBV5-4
ASSLGGAGAEAF
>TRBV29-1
SLNGRQMNTEAF
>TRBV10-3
AISEGLGQY
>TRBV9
ASSVDLGPRRDGYT
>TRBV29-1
SAPGLVKGELF
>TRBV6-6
ASSPGTPFYEQY
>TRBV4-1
ASSQEDSPKYNEQF
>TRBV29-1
SVGTSGGADQETQY
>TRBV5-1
ASSLEGELTNVLT
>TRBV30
AWSVTVANTGELF
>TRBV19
ASSTMGSGSPLH
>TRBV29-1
SVEDRVAGSTDTQY
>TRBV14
ASSQQALATDTQY
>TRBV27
ASSLTPDAQYGYT
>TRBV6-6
ASSWGRNLYEQY
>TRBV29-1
SARTGGGQETQY
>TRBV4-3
ASSQDRTGQETQY
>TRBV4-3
ASSYGQGRTGELF
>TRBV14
ASSQDEGTVYEQY
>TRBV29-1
SVEVQGGITEAF
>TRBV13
ASTRTGGSYNEQF
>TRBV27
ASSALTASGANVLT
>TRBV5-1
ASSLLQGEGETQY